This T cell receptor (beta chain) was sequenced during a study of shared clonotypes between healthy human individuals. Study-level information: For every donor, three CD4 naive, three CD4 memory, two CD8 naive and one CD8 memory plates were used.

Profiling relied on immunoSEQ multiplex PCR, and the TCRdb table lists in-frame clones only, not all of them. The sample carries approximately 2,000,000 clones, around 92% recorded once. A remark on this clone: The antigen is not known.

This CDR3 contains 16 residues. V lost 4 bases and J lost 3, with 19 bases in between. Germline V gives CDR1 SGHNT, CDR2 YYREEE (reference sequence). The study enrolled healthy HIV-negative adults without recent acute infections or vaccinations as donors. General study points: Clonotype sharing among donors was expected to depend on sequencing depth.

The sequence was collected from a man between 18 and 35 years old in good health. Some clones in this sample may be carry-over from other donors' samples. J is TRBJ1-1 and V is TRBV5-4; no definite D call. Sequenced input: naive CD4+ T cells from PBMCs. The subset here: CD45RA+ positively selected. CDR3 sequence reads: CASSRDVGRRDTEAFF. CDR3 nucleotides: TGTGCCAGCAGCAGAGATGTAGGCCGGAGAGACACTGAAGCTTTCTTT.